The source of this TCR beta chain is a study of glioma-infiltrating T cells after dendritic cell vaccination. About the study: Samples are from glioblastoma patients in Phase I and II dendritic cell vaccine trials.

The table came from immunoSEQ multiplex PCR; TCRdb's copy has only in-frame clones and leaves some out. In the table there are some 100,000 clones, roughly 83% of which are singletons. This CDR3 has 14 residues. V lost 2 bases to trimming and J lost 5 bases; unmatched junction nucleotides: 5. Germline V gene sequence: CDR1 GTSNPN, CDR2 SVGIG (reference sequence). Material: blood, obtained before dendritic cell vaccination. The source of this sequence is a human donor with glioblastoma. The V gene is TRBV30, the J gene TRBJ1-5, with 8 nucleotides matching TRBD1. The CDR3 loop is CAWSRTGGDQPQHF. CDR3 sequence (DNA): TGTGCCTGGAGTAGAACAGGGGGGGATCAGCCCCAGCATTTT.